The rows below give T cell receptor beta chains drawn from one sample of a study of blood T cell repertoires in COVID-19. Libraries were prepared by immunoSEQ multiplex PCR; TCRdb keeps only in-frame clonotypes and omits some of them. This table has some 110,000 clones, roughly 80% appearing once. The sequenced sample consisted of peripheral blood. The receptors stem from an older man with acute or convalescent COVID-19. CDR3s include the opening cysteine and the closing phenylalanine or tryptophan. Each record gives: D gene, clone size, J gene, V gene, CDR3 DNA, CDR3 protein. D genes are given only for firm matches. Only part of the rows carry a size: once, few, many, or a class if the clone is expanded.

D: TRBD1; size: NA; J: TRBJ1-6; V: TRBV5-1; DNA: TGCGCCAGCAGCTTGGCCGGACAGGGCTACTCACCCCTCCACTTT; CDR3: CASSLAGQGYSPLHF
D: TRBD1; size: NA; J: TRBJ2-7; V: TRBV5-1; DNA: TGCGCCAGCAGCTTAAACACGGGACAGGGCTCCTACGAGCAGTACTTC; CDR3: CASSLNTGQGSYEQYF
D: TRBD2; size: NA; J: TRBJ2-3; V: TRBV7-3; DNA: TGTGCCAGCAGCTTAGCGGGGGGGAACACAGATACGCAGTATTTT; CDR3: CASSLAGGNTDTQYF
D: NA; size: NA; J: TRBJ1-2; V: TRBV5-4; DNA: TGTGCCAGCAGCTCCGGCGAAGGGGACTATGGCTACACCTTC; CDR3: CASSSGEGDYGYTF
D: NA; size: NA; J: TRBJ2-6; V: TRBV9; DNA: TGTGCCAGCAGCGTAGGTGGGGGGGCAGGGGCCAACGTCCTGACTTTC; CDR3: CASSVGGGAGANVLTF
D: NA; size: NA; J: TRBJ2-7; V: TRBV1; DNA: TGCACCAGCAGCCAAGGAAGAGGGACAGTCGAGCAGTACTTC; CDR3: CTSSQGRGTVEQYF
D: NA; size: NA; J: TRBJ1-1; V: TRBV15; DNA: TGTGCCACCAGCAGAGATCAGGGCGAAGCTTTCTTT; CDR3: CATSRDQGEAFF
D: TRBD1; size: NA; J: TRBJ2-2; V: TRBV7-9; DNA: TGTGCCAGCAGCCCGGGGACAGGCAACGGGGAGCTGTTTTTT; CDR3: CASSPGTGNGELFF
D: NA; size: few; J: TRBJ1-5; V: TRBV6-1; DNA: TGTGCCAGCAGTGAAGCGGAGGGCAATCAGCCCCAGCATTTT; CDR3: CASSEAEGNQPQHF
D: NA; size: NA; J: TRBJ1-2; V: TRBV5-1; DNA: TGCGCCAGCAGTCCGGACAGATACTATGGCTACACCTTC; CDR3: CASSPDRYYGYTF
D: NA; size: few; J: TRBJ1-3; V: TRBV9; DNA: TGTGCCAGCAGCGTCGACCCTAGTTTCGATGGAAACACCATATATTTT; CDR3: CASSVDPSFDGNTIYF
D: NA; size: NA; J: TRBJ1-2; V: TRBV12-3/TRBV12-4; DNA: TGTGCCAGCTCGACCCGGGGGGACTATGGCTACACCTTC; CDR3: CASSTRGDYGYTF
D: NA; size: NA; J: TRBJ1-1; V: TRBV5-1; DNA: TGCGCCAGCACCCGGGGGGGACGAGCGAACACTGAAGCTTTCTTT; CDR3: CASTRGGRANTEAFF
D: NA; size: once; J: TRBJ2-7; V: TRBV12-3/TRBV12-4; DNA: TGTGCCAGCAGTTTATTCGAGTTTGACGAGCAGTACTTC; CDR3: CASSLFEFDEQYF
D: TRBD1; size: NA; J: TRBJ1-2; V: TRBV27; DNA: TGTGCCAGCAGTTTAACAGGGGGCTATGGCTACACCTTC; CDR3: CASSLTGGYGYTF
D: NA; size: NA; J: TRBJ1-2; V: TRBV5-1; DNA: TGCGCCAGCAGCCCGGACATTTATGGCTACACCTTC; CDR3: CASSPDIYGYTF
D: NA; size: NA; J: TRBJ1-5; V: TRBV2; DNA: TGTGCCAGCGCAGGCACCAATCAGCCCCAGCATTTT; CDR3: CASAGTNQPQHF
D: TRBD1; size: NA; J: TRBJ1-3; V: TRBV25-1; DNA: TGTGCCAGCAGCCGGGACAGATCCTCTGGAAACACCATATATTTT; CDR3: CASSRDRSSGNTIYF
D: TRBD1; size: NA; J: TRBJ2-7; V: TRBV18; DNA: TGTGCCAGCTCACTAGGACAGGGCGTCCTCTACGAGCAGTACTTC; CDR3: CASSLGQGVLYEQYF